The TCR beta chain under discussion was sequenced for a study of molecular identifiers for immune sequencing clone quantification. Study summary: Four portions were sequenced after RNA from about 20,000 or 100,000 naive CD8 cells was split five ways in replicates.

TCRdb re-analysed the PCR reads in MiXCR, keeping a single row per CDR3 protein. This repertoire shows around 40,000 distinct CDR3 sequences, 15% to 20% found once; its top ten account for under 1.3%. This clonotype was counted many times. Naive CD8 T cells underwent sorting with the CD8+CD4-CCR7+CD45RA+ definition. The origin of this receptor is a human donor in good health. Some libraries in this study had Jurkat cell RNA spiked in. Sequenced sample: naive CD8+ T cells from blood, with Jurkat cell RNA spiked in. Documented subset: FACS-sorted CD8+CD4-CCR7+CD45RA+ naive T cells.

The CDR3 bases are TGTGCCAGCAGTGAACGACAGGGCGTCCGGACGGGAGATACGCAGTATTTT. Translated: CASSERQGVRTGDTQYF. The V call is TRBV6-1, the J call TRBJ2-3; TRBD1 matches 7 bases. Germline V gene sequence: CDR1 MNHNS, CDR2 SASEGT. The CDR3 is 17 amino acids. V shed 2 bases, J shed 5 bases, and the junction held 13 bases outside the gene matches.